These T cell receptor beta chains were read from a single sample in a study of blood T cells in healthy people across ages. From the 5' RACE reads, TCRdb called clonotypes with MiXCR, one entry per CDR3 protein. The sample yields just under 750,000 distinct CDR3 sequences, about 20% seen once. The sample comprised blood. These receptors were taken from a man in his sixties or seventies in good health. CDR3s include the opening cysteine and the closing phenylalanine or tryptophan. A D gene is named only where the DNA matches it firmly. Size values are once, few and many counts, or a class for expanded clones, and some rows have none.

abundance	j_gene	len	d_gene	v_gene	CDR3nt	CDR3aa
medium-sized	TRBJ2-5	14	TRBD1	TRBV29-1	TGCAGCGTTGAGGACAGGGTTGTCCGTGAGACCCAGTACTTC	CSVEDRVVRETQYF
.	TRBJ2-5	13	.	TRBV15	TGTGCCACCAGCAGAGAGATCAAGGGACCCTCGTACTTC	CATSREIKGPSYF
.	TRBJ1-3	18	TRBD1	TRBV24-1	TGTGCCACCAGTGATGGGGACAGCGGACCGTTCTCTGGAAACACCATATATTTT	CATSDGDSGPFSGNTIYF
few	TRBJ1-1	15	.	TRBV7-6	TGTGCCAGCACCCTTTCCGGGGCGCCAGGAACTGAAGCTTTCTTT	CASTLSGAPGTEAFF
.	TRBJ1-2	15	.	TRBV28	TGTGCCAGCAGTCCTCAGGACGACAGGAGTCGAGGCTACACCTTC	CASSPQDDRSRGYTF
.	TRBJ1-2	17	.	TRBV5-1	TGCGCCAGCAGCTTGGAACCCGGGACGCTACACCGCTATGGCTACACCTTC	CASSLEPGTLHRYGYTF
.	TRBJ1-1	14	TRBD1	TRBV6-5	TGTGCCAGCAGCCGACAGGGGGCGCCCACTGAAGCTTTCTTT	CASSRQGAPTEAFF
.	TRBJ2-3	16	TRBD2	TRBV18	TGTGCCAGCTCACAACGGAGGGACTACCGCACAGATACGCAGTATTTT	CASSQRRDYRTDTQYF
few	TRBJ2-5	15	TRBD2	TRBV4-3	TGCGCCAGCAGCCAAGAGGGACTAGCATCGGAGACCCAGTACTTC	CASSQEGLASETQYF
.	TRBJ1-2	14	.	TRBV12-3/TRBV12-4	TGTGCCAGCAGCGCCGGGGGATCCAACTATGGCTACACCTTC	CASSAGGSNYGYTF
.	TRBJ2-4	16	TRBD2	TRBV6-1	TGTGCCAGCAGTGCTAGCGGGGGGGTCAAGAAAAACATTCAGTACTTC	CASSASGGVKKNIQYF
.	TRBJ2-3	18	TRBD2	TRBV5-4	TGTGCCAGCAGCCGCCCGACTAGCGGGAGGCCTGGCACAGATACGCAGTATTTT	CASSRPTSGRPGTDTQYF
few	TRBJ2-3	16	TRBD2	TRBV12-3/TRBV12-4	TGTGCCAGCAGTTTGTGGCTAGCGGGGCGCACAGATACGCAGTATTTT	CASSLWLAGRTDTQYF
many	TRBJ1-4	14	TRBD1	TRBV2	TGTGCCAGCAGGAACAGGGGAGCTAATGAAAAACTGTTTTTT	CASRNRGANEKLFF
.	TRBJ2-7	16	TRBD1	TRBV12-3/TRBV12-4	TGTGCCAGCAGTTTGGGACAGGGGAGTTGGTCCTACGAGCAGTACTTC	CASSLGQGSWSYEQYF
.	TRBJ2-7	12	.	TRBV3-1	TGTGCCAGCAGCCAAGGTCAAAGAGAGCAGTACTTC	CASSQGQREQYF
.	TRBJ2-5	14	.	TRBV20-1	TGCAGTGCGACCGGCGCTGCGGACCAAGAGACCCGGTACTTC	CSATGAADQETRYF
.	TRBJ1-6	14	.	TRBV12-3/TRBV12-4	TGTGCCAGCAAAAAACAGAGGGAAAATTCACCCCTCCACTTT	CASKKQRENSPLHF
few	TRBJ2-7	16	TRBD2	TRBV10-3	TGTGCCATTCGGAAAGTAGGACTAGCGAGCTCCTACGAGCAGTACTTC	CAIRKVGLASSYEQYF
.	TRBJ2-6	15	.	TRBV2	TGTGCCAGCAGTGAAATGGGGCGTGGGGCCAACGTCCTGACTTTC	CASSEMGRGANVLTF
.	TRBJ1-2	14	.	TRBV13	TGTGCCAGCGGACAACAAGAGAGGGACTATGGCTACACCTTC	CASGQQERDYGYTF
.	TRBJ1-1	15	TRBD1	TRBV6-5	TGTGCCAGCAGTAACCAGGGGGCGAGGAACACTGAAGCTTTCTTT	CASSNQGARNTEAFF
.	TRBJ1-4	14	.	TRBV28	TGTGCCAGCAGCGGGGGAGTAACTAATGAAAAACTGTTTTTT	CASSGGVTNEKLFF